The table lists the clone carrying this TCR beta chain with a count of one. This sample was included in a study of shared clonotypes between healthy human individuals. Germline trimming cut 4 bases from V and 4 bases from J; bases unmatched to any gene: 4. Germline lookup yields CDR1 SGDLS and CDR2 YYNGEE. There are 15 residues in the CDR3. Assay used: immunoSEQ multiplex PCR; TCRdb lists only in-frame clones, some missing. In the table there are around 1,000,000 clones, roughly 80% of which are singletons. This clonotype was obtained from a young man in good health. Some clones in this sample may be carry-over from other donors' samples. The V gene is TRBV9, the J gene TRBJ2-2; 10 bases match TRBD1. The source material was memory CD4+ T cells from PBMCs. Subset here: CD45RA-negative fraction. The CDR3 DNA sequence: TGTGCCAGCAGCCGGACAGGGGGTATCACCGGGGAGCTGTTTTTT. It codes for CASSRTGGITGELFF.